These T cell receptor beta chains were read from a single sample in a study of identical twins. TCRdb processed the 5' RACE reads anew with MiXCR; each CDR3 protein has one entry. Among 700,000 or so distinct CDR3 sequences listed, approximately 22% were seen once. This same sample was also taken into another study, of T cells expressing NK-cell markers.

Material: PBMCs. Receptor source: a young woman in good health. Each CDR3 is given with its conserved first and last residue. A D gene is named only where the DNA matches it firmly. Rows give clone size only sometimes, using once, few, many, or a class for an expanded clone.

clone size: NA
J gene: TRBJ2-2
V gene: TRBV6-1
D gene: NA
CDR3 DNA: TGTGCCAGCAGGGCCCAGGGGACCGGGGAGCTGTTTTTT
CDR3 protein: CASRAQGTGELFF

clone size: medium-sized
J gene: TRBJ1-1
V gene: TRBV20-1
D gene: NA
CDR3 DNA: TGCAGTGCTAGGCCAGGGGACACTGAAGCTTTCTTT
CDR3 protein: CSARPGDTEAFF

clone size: many
J gene: TRBJ2-3
V gene: TRBV7-6
D gene: NA
CDR3 DNA: TGTGCCAGCAGCTTAGCATTTGAGGGCACAGATACGCAGTATTTT
CDR3 protein: CASSLAFEGTDTQYF

clone size: few
J gene: TRBJ2-7
V gene: TRBV20-1
D gene: NA
CDR3 DNA: TGCAGTGCTAGCGAAGGGGGGGTCTACGAGCAGTACTTC
CDR3 protein: CSASEGGVYEQYF

clone size: many
J gene: TRBJ1-6
V gene: TRBV20-1
D gene: NA
CDR3 DNA: TGCAGTGCTAGAGCCCAGGGGAATTCACCCCTCCACTTT
CDR3 protein: CSARAQGNSPLHF

clone size: NA
J gene: TRBJ1-5
V gene: TRBV6-1
D gene: TRBD1
CDR3 DNA: TGTGCCAGCAGGTCCGGGACAGGGGCACTCCGGAGCAATCAGCCCCAGCATTTT
CDR3 protein: CASRSGTGALRSNQPQHF

clone size: NA
J gene: TRBJ2-1
V gene: TRBV18
D gene: TRBD2
CDR3 DNA: TGTGCCAGCTCCCCTAGACTAGCGAACAATGAGCAGTTCTTC
CDR3 protein: CASSPRLANNEQFF

clone size: few
J gene: TRBJ2-3
V gene: TRBV20-1
D gene: TRBD2
CDR3 DNA: TGCAGTGCTACCCTAGCGGGATCTGGGGATACGCAGTATTTT
CDR3 protein: CSATLAGSGDTQYF

clone size: NA
J gene: TRBJ1-2
V gene: TRBV20-1
D gene: NA
CDR3 DNA: TGCAGTGCTAGAGAGACGAAGGGGACGGGCTATGGCTACACCTTC
CDR3 protein: CSARETKGTGYGYTF

clone size: NA
J gene: TRBJ2-3
V gene: TRBV20-1
D gene: TRBD2
CDR3 DNA: TGCAGTCTGAAGCGGGGTAGCACAGATACGCAGTATTTT
CDR3 protein: CSLKRGSTDTQYF

clone size: many
J gene: TRBJ2-1
V gene: TRBV6-1
D gene: NA
CDR3 DNA: TGTGCCAGCAGTCTCCGGGGTAGGAATGAGCAGTTCTTC
CDR3 protein: CASSLRGRNEQFF

clone size: NA
J gene: TRBJ1-1
V gene: TRBV14
D gene: NA
CDR3 DNA: TGTGCCAGCAGTCATATTGTTGAGGTGAACACTGAAGCTTTCTTT
CDR3 protein: CASSHIVEVNTEAFF

clone size: NA
J gene: TRBJ2-1
V gene: TRBV7-3
D gene: NA
CDR3 DNA: TGTGCCAGCAGCTTAAGGCAGTACAATGAGCAGTTCTTC
CDR3 protein: CASSLRQYNEQFF

clone size: NA
J gene: TRBJ2-7
V gene: TRBV7-2
D gene: NA
CDR3 DNA: TGTGCCAGCAGCCTTGCCGCAGAAACCTACGAGCAGTACTTC
CDR3 protein: CASSLAAETYEQYF

clone size: few
J gene: TRBJ1-2
V gene: TRBV30
D gene: TRBD1
CDR3 DNA: TGTGCCTGGAACCGGGACAGCCTGTTCTATGGCTACACCTTC
CDR3 protein: CAWNRDSLFYGYTF

clone size: NA
J gene: TRBJ2-1
V gene: TRBV20-1
D gene: TRBD2
CDR3 DNA: TGCAGTGCCCGCCGGGGACTAGCGGGGGGTCCGACTGAGCAGTTCTTC
CDR3 protein: CSARRGLAGGPTEQFF

clone size: NA
J gene: TRBJ2-3
V gene: TRBV6-6
D gene: NA
CDR3 DNA: TGTGCCAGCAGCCTCACAGGGATGGATACGCAGTATTTT
CDR3 protein: CASSLTGMDTQYF

clone size: NA
J gene: TRBJ2-2
V gene: TRBV29-1
D gene: TRBD1
CDR3 DNA: TGCAGCGTTGGACAGGGGGACACCGGGGAGCTGTTTTTT
CDR3 protein: CSVGQGDTGELFF

clone size: many
J gene: TRBJ2-7
V gene: TRBV29-1
D gene: NA
CDR3 DNA: TGCAGCGTTGTCCCAAAGAACTCCTACGAGCAGTACTTC
CDR3 protein: CSVVPKNSYEQYF

clone size: few
J gene: TRBJ2-5
V gene: TRBV25-1
D gene: NA
CDR3 DNA: TGTGCCCTGGGCGGGGATAAAGAGACCCAGTACTTC
CDR3 protein: CALGGDKETQYF

clone size: many
J gene: TRBJ1-1
V gene: TRBV28
D gene: NA
CDR3 DNA: TGTGCCAGCAGTTTATGGCCGAACACTGAAGCTTTCTTT
CDR3 protein: CASSLWPNTEAFF

clone size: NA
J gene: TRBJ2-7
V gene: TRBV10-2
D gene: NA
CDR3 DNA: TGCGCCAGCACACCGACTAGAGGCTACGAGCAGTACTTC
CDR3 protein: CASTPTRGYEQYF

clone size: few
J gene: TRBJ1-4
V gene: TRBV20-1
D gene: NA
CDR3 DNA: TGCAGTGCCCTAGGAGCAACTAATGAAAAACTGTTTTTT
CDR3 protein: CSALGATNEKLFF

clone size: few
J gene: TRBJ2-1
V gene: TRBV4-3
D gene: TRBD2
CDR3 DNA: TGCGCCAGCAGCCATGGACTAGTCGAGGGTTACAATGAGCAGTTCTTC
CDR3 protein: CASSHGLVEGYNEQFF

clone size: few
J gene: TRBJ2-1
V gene: TRBV12-3/TRBV12-4
D gene: NA
CDR3 DNA: TGTGCCAGCAGCCTCGTCACGACTGAGCAGTTCTTC
CDR3 protein: CASSLVTTEQFF

clone size: NA
J gene: TRBJ2-5
V gene: TRBV9
D gene: TRBD2
CDR3 DNA: TGTGCCAGCAGCGCAACCTGGACTAGCGGGAAAGAGACCCAGTACTTC
CDR3 protein: CASSATWTSGKETQYF

clone size: few
J gene: TRBJ2-1
V gene: TRBV6-5
D gene: TRBD2
CDR3 DNA: TGTGCCAGCAGTTCACTAGCGGGGGGAATACCCAATGAGCAGTTCTTC
CDR3 protein: CASSSLAGGIPNEQFF

clone size: NA
J gene: TRBJ2-1
V gene: TRBV9
D gene: TRBD2
CDR3 DNA: TGTGCCAGCAGCGTAGGACTAGCGGCGGCCGGGCAGTTCTTC
CDR3 protein: CASSVGLAAAGQFF

clone size: once
J gene: TRBJ2-1
V gene: TRBV9
D gene: NA
CDR3 DNA: TGTGCCAGCAGCGTAACAACCTCGAATGAGCAGTTCTTC
CDR3 protein: CASSVTTSNEQFF

clone size: NA
J gene: TRBJ2-1
V gene: TRBV12-3/TRBV12-4
D gene: TRBD2
CDR3 DNA: TGTGCCAGCAGTACCAAGACTAGCGGGGGATGGGATGAGCAGTTCTTC
CDR3 protein: CASSTKTSGGWDEQFF

clone size: NA
J gene: TRBJ1-2
V gene: TRBV5-1
D gene: TRBD1
CDR3 DNA: TGCGCCAGCAGCTATGGACAGGGCCGGGGCTATGGCTACACCTTC
CDR3 protein: CASSYGQGRGYGYTF

clone size: NA
J gene: TRBJ2-3
V gene: TRBV7-9
D gene: NA
CDR3 DNA: TGTGCCAGCAGCTTAGGTACCGGGCCTAGAGAAGATACGCAGTATTTT
CDR3 protein: CASSLGTGPREDTQYF

clone size: NA
J gene: TRBJ2-2
V gene: TRBV7-2
D gene: TRBD2
CDR3 DNA: TGTGCCAGCAGCTTAGCGTTCTGGATAGCGGGGGACGATAACACCGGGGAGCTGTTTTTT
CDR3 protein: CASSLAFWIAGDDNTGELFF

clone size: many
J gene: TRBJ1-2
V gene: TRBV12-3/TRBV12-4
D gene: TRBD1
CDR3 DNA: TGTGCCAGCAGGCCGGGACAGATTTATGGCTACACCTTC
CDR3 protein: CASRPGQIYGYTF

clone size: NA
J gene: TRBJ2-2
V gene: TRBV7-7
D gene: TRBD1
CDR3 DNA: TGTGCTAGCAGCTTGACAGGGGTAACCGGGGAGCTGTTTTTT
CDR3 protein: CASSLTGVTGELFF

clone size: NA
J gene: TRBJ2-7
V gene: TRBV20-1
D gene: TRBD2
CDR3 DNA: TGCAGTGCCACGGGACTAGCGGGGAGGTTCGACGAGCAGTACTTC
CDR3 protein: CSATGLAGRFDEQYF

clone size: NA
J gene: TRBJ2-1
V gene: TRBV7-9
D gene: NA
CDR3 DNA: TGTGCCAGCTCCCGAAAATCTTGGCACAATGAGCAGTTCTTC
CDR3 protein: CASSRKSWHNEQFF

clone size: few
J gene: TRBJ2-1
V gene: TRBV5-1
D gene: NA
CDR3 DNA: TGCGCCAGCAGCGCGGCGAATGGGGTGAGCGAGCAGTTCTTC
CDR3 protein: CASSAANGVSEQFF

clone size: NA
J gene: TRBJ2-6
V gene: TRBV12-3/TRBV12-4
D gene: NA
CDR3 DNA: TGTGCCAGCAGTTTTGGGGTAGGGGGCAACGTCCTGACTTTC
CDR3 protein: CASSFGVGGNVLTF

clone size: NA
J gene: TRBJ2-2
V gene: TRBV6-1
D gene: NA
CDR3 DNA: TGTGCCAGCAGTCCCAGTGTTACGAACACCGGGGAGCTGTTTTTT
CDR3 protein: CASSPSVTNTGELFF

clone size: NA
J gene: TRBJ2-7
V gene: TRBV7-2
D gene: NA
CDR3 DNA: TGTGCCAGCAGGAGATGGGTGGGCGGGCGCTCCTACGAGCAGTACTTC
CDR3 protein: CASRRWVGGRSYEQYF

clone size: NA
J gene: TRBJ1-2
V gene: TRBV20-1
D gene: NA
CDR3 DNA: TGCAGTGCTAGAATTCTCAGGGAGGTCTACACCTTC
CDR3 protein: CSARILREVYTF

clone size: few
J gene: TRBJ1-2
V gene: TRBV6-5
D gene: NA
CDR3 DNA: TGTGCCAGCAGTTACTCGAGAGGTGACCGCAGGCCCAACTATGGCTACACCTTC
CDR3 protein: CASSYSRGDRRPNYGYTF

clone size: many
J gene: TRBJ2-7
V gene: TRBV12-3/TRBV12-4
D gene: TRBD2
CDR3 DNA: TGTGCCAGCAGCTTGGAGCGGGGGAGGCAGTACTTC
CDR3 protein: CASSLERGRQYF

clone size: few
J gene: TRBJ2-7
V gene: TRBV20-1
D gene: TRBD2
CDR3 DNA: TGCAGTGCTAGACGGCTAGCGGGAGGGACTAGCTCCTACGAGCAGTACTTC
CDR3 protein: CSARRLAGGTSSYEQYF

clone size: few
J gene: TRBJ2-3
V gene: TRBV5-1
D gene: NA
CDR3 DNA: TGCGCCAGCAACTTATCCCCTATGGCTAGCACAGATACGCAGTATTTT
CDR3 protein: CASNLSPMASTDTQYF

clone size: few
J gene: TRBJ2-1
V gene: TRBV5-6
D gene: TRBD2
CDR3 DNA: TGTGCCAGCAGCTTGGTTTCTTGGCGGGAGGGCCCCTGGTTCTTC
CDR3 protein: CASSLVSWREGPWFF

clone size: many
J gene: TRBJ1-3
V gene: TRBV12-3/TRBV12-4
D gene: NA
CDR3 DNA: TGTGCCGCCATAAGGGGGGCCTCTGGAAACACCATATATTTT
CDR3 protein: CAAIRGASGNTIYF

clone size: few
J gene: TRBJ2-7
V gene: TRBV7-8
D gene: TRBD2
CDR3 DNA: TGTGCCAGCAGCTTAGATCTGACTAGCCTTTTTTCCTACGAGCAGTACTTC
CDR3 protein: CASSLDLTSLFSYEQYF

clone size: NA
J gene: TRBJ2-1
V gene: TRBV6-1
D gene: NA
CDR3 DNA: TGTGCCAGCATCCGCCGGAGGAAGCAGTTCTTC
CDR3 protein: CASIRRRKQFF

clone size: NA
J gene: TRBJ1-6
V gene: TRBV5-1
D gene: TRBD1
CDR3 DNA: TGCGCCAGCAGCCTACAGGGGGTAAATTCACCCCTCCACTTT
CDR3 protein: CASSLQGVNSPLHF

clone size: few
J gene: TRBJ2-5
V gene: TRBV5-1
D gene: NA
CDR3 DNA: TGCGCCAGCAGCTTCGGGGCGGAAGAGACCCAGTACTTC
CDR3 protein: CASSFGAEETQYF

clone size: NA
J gene: TRBJ2-5
V gene: TRBV5-1
D gene: NA
CDR3 DNA: TGCGCCAGCAGCCCGGACCCCCAAGAGACCCAGTACTTC
CDR3 protein: CASSPDPQETQYF

clone size: NA
J gene: TRBJ2-1
V gene: TRBV20-1
D gene: TRBD2
CDR3 DNA: TGCAGTGCTAGTAGCGGGAGGGCCGGCTTGCGCAATGAGCAGTTCTTC
CDR3 protein: CSASSGRAGLRNEQFF

clone size: few
J gene: TRBJ2-1
V gene: TRBV20-1
D gene: TRBD2
CDR3 DNA: TGCAGTGCTAGAGATCGCCAGACTAGCGGCACCTACAATGAGCAGTTCTTC
CDR3 protein: CSARDRQTSGTYNEQFF

clone size: few
J gene: TRBJ2-4
V gene: TRBV6-2/TRBV6-3
D gene: NA
CDR3 DNA: TGTGCCAGCAGTCACCACCGGACAGATGAGGCCAAAAACATTCAGTACTTC
CDR3 protein: CASSHHRTDEAKNIQYF

clone size: NA
J gene: TRBJ2-7
V gene: TRBV4-2
D gene: TRBD1
CDR3 DNA: TGTGCCAGCAGCCAGACGGACAGGGGGGGATCCTACGAGCAGTACTTC
CDR3 protein: CASSQTDRGGSYEQYF